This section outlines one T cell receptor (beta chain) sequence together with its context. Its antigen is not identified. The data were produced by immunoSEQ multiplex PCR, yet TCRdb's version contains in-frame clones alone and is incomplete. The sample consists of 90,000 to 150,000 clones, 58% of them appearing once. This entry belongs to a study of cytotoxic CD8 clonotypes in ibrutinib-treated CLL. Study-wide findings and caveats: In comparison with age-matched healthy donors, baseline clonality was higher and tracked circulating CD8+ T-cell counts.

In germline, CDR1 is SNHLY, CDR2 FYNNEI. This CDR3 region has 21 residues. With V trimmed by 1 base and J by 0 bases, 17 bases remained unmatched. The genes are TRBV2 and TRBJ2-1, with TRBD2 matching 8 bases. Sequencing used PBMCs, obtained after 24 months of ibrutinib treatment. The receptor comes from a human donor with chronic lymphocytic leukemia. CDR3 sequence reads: CASSEDEGRSGGASSYNEQFF. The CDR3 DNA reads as TGTGCCAGCAGTGAAGATGAAGGGAGGAGCGGGGGCGCAAGCTCCTACAATGAGCAGTTCTTC.